Given below is one TCR beta chain in context. No cognate antigen has been identified for it. No per-base quality is available; no much larger clone lies one base away. The data are from a study of T-cell memory formation after mild COVID-19 (dated by TCRdb to the early 2020s). Notes on the research overall: TCR sequence clusters from the two donors were found to be largely donor specific. T-cell clones expanding and contracting after mild COVID-19 in two donors were tracked by longitudinal TCRalpha and TCRbeta repertoire sequencing. Two young, previously healthy adult volunteers, one female and one male, were included in the cohort. What the research found in general, with its limitations: Contracting CD4+ clones appeared mostly in the CM and EM memory subsets, whereas CD8+ clones were enriched in EMRA. The study covered only a couple of mild cases, and larger cohorts including severe cases with pre-infection samples were considered necessary. Some responding clones were found in pre-infection memory, which suggests that pre-existing cross-reactive memory T cells took part in the SARS-CoV-2 response. Whether the second-wave clones peaking on day 37 were SARS-CoV-2 specific was not confirmed. From day 15 to 85, contracting clones showed balanced CD4/CD8 phenotypes, whereas a second wave of clones that expanded from day 15 to 37 leaned towards CD4+.

Ficoll-Paque density gradient centrifugation was used to isolate PBMCs. Sequencing relied on an Illumina NovaSeq 6000. cDNA libraries for TCRalpha and TCRbeta were prepared by 5'RACE using constant-segment primers, with sample barcodes and unique molecular identifiers added. RNA was extracted from every sample with Trizol reagent. Amplification of the libraries took two PCR steps, and the second step added a second sample barcode plus Illumina TruSeq adapters. Sequencing of the libraries was done on an Illumina NovaSeq, producing 2 x 150 bp paired-end reads. The study's own analysis went as follows. Reads were demultiplexed and collapsed into UMI-guided consensus sequences with migec v1.2.7. Using mixcr v2.1.11, UMI consensuses were aligned to TRA and TRB V and J templates and then assembled into clonotypes. Clonotypes were classified as expanded or contracted when called significant by both edgeR and NoisET, with noise models trained on biological replicates. For edgeR calls, a false discovery rate-adjusted p below 0.01 and a log2 fold-change threshold of 1 were applied. As an exploratory analysis of dynamics, max-normalized trajectories of the 1000 most abundant clonotypes were examined by PCA with hierarchical clustering. Separately sequenced CD4+ and CD8+ repertoires were used to assign the CD4 or CD8 phenotype of responding clones. TCRdb redid the processing of the public reads, applying fastp at Q25 and MiXCR, and retained in-frame beta chains. Rows matching on CDR3 protein sequence are summarized as one entry with the most common DNA and genes. The V and J calls here are based on TCRdb, not the publication. This sample comprises fewer than 600,000 distinct CDR3 sequences, less than 25% of them detected only once. Jointly, the top ten make up about 8.2% of the sample.

This sequence originates from an adult woman who had mild COVID-19 (a few samples of this study predate the infection). The sample titles of this study are shuffled in the database, so cell type and time point are left out; the donor was told from shared clones. The sequenced material came from PBMCs or a T cell subset sorted from them (not recorded which).

In nucleotides, the sequence is TGTGCCAGCAGCCCCCCCCTCAGCTCCTACGAGCAGTACTTC. It translates to CASSPPLSSYEQYF. The V gene is TRBV9 and the J gene is TRBJ2-7; no D segment can be confidently identified. The germline V gene provides CDR1 SGDLS and CDR2 YYNGEE. The CDR3 contains 14 residues, cysteine and phenylalanine counted. The read is trimmed to its CDR3 DNA, 42 bases read in frame from base 1. The junction carries 11 bases between V and J, which are trimmed by 4 bases and 0 bases respectively.